This passage covers 32 T cell receptor beta chains from one sample sequenced in a study of cytomegalovirus exposure and HLA in healthy donors. The PCR was carried out with 60 Vbeta primers and 13 Jbeta primers. TCRdb's copy holds only in-frame clones and misses some; the assay was immunoSEQ multiplex PCR. The sample shows about 130,000 clones, 72% of them seen only once. The sequenced material came from PBMCs. These TCRs come from a young man in good health and CMV-seronegative.

The V and J genes are TRBV10-2 and TRBJ2-7, with a tentative D call TRBD1 (6 bases). V was clipped by 2 bases and J by 5 bases, with 13 bases between them. Germline CDR1 is WSHSY and CDR2 is SAAADI. The CDR3 spans 14 residues. The CDR3: CASSETTGFHEQYF. The DNA of the CDR3 is TGCGCCAGCAGTGAGACCACAGGGTTCCACGAGCAGTACTTC.

The chain links TRBV28 to TRBJ1-2; D is perhaps TRBD1 (5 bases). V lost 5 bases and J 3 bases, leaving 10 bases between the germline ends. Germline V gives CDR1 MDHEN, CDR2 SYDVKM. CDR3 length equals 13 residues. CDR3 in DNA: TGTGCCAGCAGTGAGACAGAATACTATGGCTACACCTTC. It specifies CASSETEYYGYTF.

The table lists this clone with a few counts. The chain combines TRBV6-5 with TRBJ1-1; the match to TRBD1 covers 9 bases. From germline, CDR1 is MNHEY and CDR2 SVGAGI. Losses at the gene ends were 4 bases for V and 3 bases for J; bases not matched to a gene: 9. This CDR3 has 16 residues. CDR3 in amino acids: CASSSILQGADTEAFF. The CDR3 coding sequence is TGTGCCAGCAGTTCTATCCTACAGGGGGCTGACACTGAAGCTTTCTTT.

The rearrangement links TRBV5-1 to TRBJ2-5; 10 positions match TRBD2. Per the germline V gene, CDR1 is SGHRS and CDR2 is YFSETQ. V dropped 4 bases and J dropped 5; count of bases not matched to a gene: 8. There are 15 residues in the CDR3. DNA of the CDR3: TGCGCCAGCAGCCTAACTAGCGGGGAAAGGGAGACCCAGTACTTC. It encodes CASSLTSGERETQYF.

The chain couples TRBV5-4 to TRBJ2-7, with 7 bases aligning to TRBD2. The CDR3 is 14 amino acids. Germline loops: CDR1 SGHNT, CDR2 YYREEE (reference sequence). V lost 3 bases to trimming and J lost 6 bases; unmatched junction nucleotides: 9. The CDR3 coding sequence is TGTGCCAGCAGCTGGGGGGGGACCGGGGCCGAGCAGTACTTC. Protein product: CASSWGGTGAEQYF.

This clone was seen a single time. The chain recombines TRBV9 with TRBJ2-3, with D unresolved. CDR3 length equals 15 residues. Germline CDR1 is SGDLS and CDR2 is YYNGEE. The V end lost 3 bases, the J end lost 0 bases, and 11 bases lay between the germline ends. The CDR3 sequence is CASSAPRASTDTQYF. The DNA of the CDR3 is TGTGCCAGCAGCGCCCCCCGAGCGAGCACAGATACGCAGTATTTT.

This clone has a handful of counts. The genes are TRBV5-1 and TRBJ1-2, with 7 bases aligning to TRBD1. The trim removed 7 bases at V and 2 bases at J, leaving 5 bases unmatched. The germline V gene has CDR1 SGHRS and CDR2 YFSETQ. CDR3 length: 13 amino acids. The CDR3 sequence: CASSDRENYGYTF. The CDR3, as DNA: TGCGCCAGCTCCGACAGGGAGAACTATGGCTACACCTTC.

The rearrangement links TRBV5-1 to TRBJ1-1; tentative D call: TRBD1 (5 bases). V was clipped by 0 bases and J by 0 bases, with 24 bases between them. The CDR3 is 20 amino acids. Germline V gene sequence: CDR1 SGHRS, CDR2 YFSETQ. The CDR3, as DNA: TGCGCCAGCAGCTTGGAAGGGGCGCAGAGAACCATGCCCCTGAACACTGAAGCTTTCTTT. Its protein is CASSLEGAQRTMPLNTEAFF.

In nucleotides, the CDR3 is TGTGCCAGCAGCCTTGACAGGGTTGGGAAAGCTTTCTTT. As protein: CASSLDRVGKAFF. This chain connects TRBV7-3 to TRBJ1-1; 7 nucleotides match TRBD1. Trimming at V came to 5 bases and at J to 9 bases, leaving 9 bases not matched to a gene. The CDR3 is 13 amino acids. Germline loops: CDR1 SGHTA, CDR2 FQGTGA.

This chain links TRBV2 with TRBJ1-1; D might be TRBD1 (6 bases). The CDR3 runs 14 residues. The V gene's germline CDR1 is SNHLY and CDR2 FYNNEI. V was trimmed by 4 bases and J by 5 bases, leaving 14 bases between them. The CDR3 coding sequence is TGTGCCAGCAGTGGATCCAGGGGTGGGACTGAAGCTTTCTTT. Encoded protein: CASSGSRGGTEAFF.

The genes are TRBV10-3 and TRBJ1-1, with 10 positions matching TRBD1. CDR3 length: 17 residues. CDR1 is ENHRY, CDR2 SYGVKD, per germline. J gave up 4 bases and V 5 bases, and 13 bases lay outside the gene matches. The CDR3 spells CAISPGQGRHSSTEAFF. In nucleotides, the CDR3 is TGTGCCATCAGTCCGGGACAGGGGCGGCATAGTAGCACTGAAGCTTTCTTT.

This chain connects TRBV5-8 to TRBJ2-2; D is undetermined. Germline V gene data show CDR1 as SGHTS and CDR2 as YDEGEE. The CDR3 extends over 12 amino acids. Trimming stripped 2 bases from V and 8 bases from J, with 7 bases between. The CDR3 reads CASSFGEGELFF. Here the CDR3 DNA reads TGTGCCAGCAGCTTCGGAGAAGGGGAGCTGTTTTTT.

The V call is TRBV4-1, the J call TRBJ1-1; D ambiguous. The germline V gene has CDR1 MGHRA and CDR2 YSYEKL. V gave up 4 bases and J gave up 3 bases, with 15 bases separating them. There are 15 residues in the CDR3. The CDR3 DNA sequence: TGCGCCAGCAGCCTCAGCGGCCACGGGGACACTGAAGCTTTCTTT. It codes for CASSLSGHGDTEAFF.

The chain links TRBV2 to TRBJ2-7; 12 bases are shared with TRBD2. Trimming removed 5 bases from V and 3 bases from J; junction bases left unmatched: 8. CDR3 length: 16 amino acids. Germline V CDR1 and CDR2: SNHLY, FYNNEI. CDR3 nucleotide sequence: TGTGCCAGCAGTCCGGGGACTAGCGGGCGAAACTACGAGCAGTACTTC. This translates into CASSPGTSGRNYEQYF.

The chain joins TRBV6-1 to TRBJ1-6; 7 bases map to TRBD1. Germline lookup yields CDR1 MNHNS and CDR2 SASEGT. J lost 9 bases, V lost 6 bases, and 11 bases had no gene match. This CDR3 is 15 amino acids long. The CDR3 DNA follows: TGTGCCAGCAGAAAGGGCCGCCAGGGGGGTTCACCCCTCCACTTT. Translated, it gives CASRKGRQGGSPLHF.

V usage is TRBV7-9 and J usage is TRBJ1-5; TRBD1 agrees at 9 bases. The germline gives CDR1 SEHNR, CDR2 FQNEAQ (reference sequence). This CDR3 spans 15 amino acids. Unmatched junction bases numbered 8, after V lost 5 bases and J lost 6 bases. The CDR3 DNA is TGTGCCAGCAGCAGTACAGGGGGCACAGGTCAGCCCCAGCATTTT. Its translation is CASSSTGGTGQPQHF.

J is TRBJ1-5 and V is TRBV2, with D possibly TRBD1 on 5 matching bases. The CDR3 is 14 amino acids. V lost 4 bases to trimming and J lost 7 bases, with 14 bases between them. Germline V lookup: CDR1 SNHLY, CDR2 FYNNEI. CDR3 region: CASSAGRGRQPQHF. Here the CDR3 DNA reads TGTGCCAGCAGTGCGGGGAGGGGTCGACAGCCCCAGCATTTT.

The chain carries TRBV5-4 and TRBJ2-3; a possible D gene is TRBD2 (6 bases). CDR3 length: 13 residues. V was trimmed by 4 bases and J by 3 bases, leaving 9 bases between them. Germline CDR1 SGHNT, CDR2 YYREEE (reference sequence). CDR3 sequence: CASSPGGTDTQYF. Here the CDR3 DNA reads TGTGCCAGCAGCCCCGGGGGAACAGATACGCAGTATTTT.

This chain uses TRBV7-3 with TRBJ2-5; TRBD2 might be the D (6 bases). The V end lost 0 bases, the J end lost 4 bases, and 21 bases lay between the germline ends. Germline lookup yields CDR1 SGHTA and CDR2 FQGTGA. The CDR3 is 18 residues long. CDR3 coding DNA: TGTGCCAGCAGCTTAACGGTTCTCCGGACTACTGGGTCAGAGACCCAGTACTTC. Encoded protein: CASSLTVLRTTGSETQYF.

V and J are TRBV5-4 and TRBJ1-1, with unresolved D. The V gene's germline CDR1 is SGHNT and CDR2 YYREEE (reference sequence). The CDR3 consists of 16 residues. V lost 5 bases and J lost 3, with 20 bases in between. The CDR3 reads CASSQHTQVQYTEAFF. The DNA for the CDR3 is TGTGCCAGCAGTCAACATACGCAGGTTCAGTACACTGAAGCTTTCTTT.

V and J are TRBV7-3 and TRBJ1-1, with D hard to call. V was shortened by 5 bases and J by 8 bases, with 18 bases between the two germline ends. CDR1 and CDR2 from the germline V gene are SGHTA and FQGTGA. There are 14 residues in the CDR3. As DNA, the CDR3 is TGTGCCAGCAGCCTTCTTACTGTGACACCCGAAGCTTTCTTT. Protein sequence: CASSLLTVTPEAFF.

This chain uses TRBV11-2 with TRBJ2-5; TRBD1 aligns across 8 bases. TRBJ2-7 matches the DNA end more closely, so the J call is doubtful. The CDR3 loop spans 16 amino acids. Looked up from germline, CDR1 is SGHAT and CDR2 is FQNNGV. CDR3 protein: CASRTRTGRYSYEQYF. The CDR3 DNA sequence: TGTGCCAGCAGGACCCGGACAGGGCGCTACTCCTACGAGCAGTACTTC.

V gene TRBV5-1 combines with J gene TRBJ2-3; 13 nucleotides match TRBD2. Germline V gives CDR1 SGHRS, CDR2 YFSETQ. V lost 4 bases and J lost 6; bases outside the gene matches: 5. This CDR3 has 15 amino acids. The CDR3 nucleotides are TGCGCCAGCAGCGGGGGACTAGCGGGGCCCGATACGCAGTATTTT. As protein: CASSGGLAGPDTQYF.

This chain uses TRBV5-1 with TRBJ1-2; 9 nucleotides agree with TRBD1. CDR1 is SGHRS, CDR2 YFSETQ, per germline. CDR3 length: 16 residues. Trimming removed 4 bases from V and 2 bases from J; junction bases left unmatched: 9. The CDR3 reads CASSPPYGQGNYGYTF. The CDR3 coding sequence is TGCGCCAGCAGCCCACCTTATGGACAGGGGAACTATGGCTACACCTTC.

J is TRBJ1-1 and V is TRBV6-1; 7 nucleotides match TRBD1. This CDR3 comprises 13 residues. V was pared by 10 bases and J by 4 bases, with 9 bases of the junction left unmatched. Germline V gene data show CDR1 as MNHNS and CDR2 as SASEGT. DNA of the CDR3: TGTGCCACCCAGACAGGGAAGGGCACTGAAGCTTTCTTT. This encodes CATQTGKGTEAFF.

A remark on this clone: Other nucleotide sequences in the sample specify the same CDR3. The chain is built from TRBV5-1 and TRBJ1-4, with TRBD1 matching 7 bases. This CDR3 is built from 15 residues. CDR1 and CDR2 (germline): SGHRS, YFSETQ. V gave up 0 bases and J gave up 6 bases; unmatched junction bases: 5. Written as DNA, the CDR3 is TGCGCCAGCAGCTTGGAAGGGGGCGCGGATGAAAAACTGTTTTTT. Its translation is CASSLEGGADEKLFF.

The chain joins TRBV28 to TRBJ1-2; 8 bases line up with TRBD1. The CDR3 extends over 15 amino acids. The V gene's germline CDR1 is MDHEN and CDR2 SYDVKM. The V gene end was trimmed by 5 bases and the J gene end by 1 base; junction bases not matched to a gene: 6. CDR3 loop: CASSPQGEVNYGYTF. The CDR3 bases are TGTGCCAGCAGTCCACAGGGGGAAGTTAACTATGGCTACACCTTC.

The genes are TRBV20-1 and TRBJ2-7; D gene unclear. V gave up 1 base and J gave up 6 bases, with 4 bases separating them. CDR1 DFQATT and CDR2 SNEGSKA come from the germline V gene (reference sequence). CDR3 size: 10 residues. The CDR3 region is CSARAGEQYF. The CDR3 nucleotides read TGCAGTGCTAGAGCCGGCGAGCAGTACTTC.

This clone came up once. The V gene is TRBV5-4, the J gene TRBJ1-5; 9 positions agree with TRBD1. V gave up 4 bases and J gave up 7 bases; unmatched junction bases: 6. Germline CDR1 SGHNT, CDR2 YYREEE (reference sequence). This CDR3 comprises 14 residues. CDR3 amino acids: CASSPDRGGQPQHF. In nucleotides, the CDR3 is TGTGCCAGCAGCCCGGACAGGGGCGGACAGCCCCAGCATTTT.

This sequence joins TRBV10-3 and TRBJ2-2; no clear D. The CDR3 is made up of 15 amino acids. V lost 2 bases, J lost 0 bases, and 7 bases lay in between. The germline V gene has CDR1 ENHRY and CDR2 SYGVKD. The CDR3, as DNA: TGTGCCATCAGTGAGGCAGTTACGAACACCGGGGAGCTGTTTTTT. As protein: CAISEAVTNTGELFF.

As for this clone: The identical CDR3 is also encoded by other nucleotide sequences in the sample. The rearrangement uses TRBV6-6 and TRBJ2-3; maybe TRBD2 (5 bases). Germline V lookup: CDR1 MNHNY, CDR2 SVGAGI (reference sequence). The CDR3 totals 15 residues. Trimming removed 10 bases at V and 2 bases at J, with 19 bases between. The CDR3 loop reads CATQSQEVLTDTQYF. The CDR3 DNA sequence: TGTGCCACTCAGTCTCAGGAGGTGCTCACAGATACGCAGTATTTT.

The chain combines TRBV9 with TRBJ2-7; no reliable D call. The CDR3 is made up of 16 amino acids. Germline lookup yields CDR1 SGDLS and CDR2 YYNGEE. Trimming took off 4 bases at V and 3 bases at J, with 20 bases between the two ends. Written as DNA, the CDR3 is TGTGCCAGCAGCCCGCCCGGGTCCGAATCTTTCTACGAGCAGTACTTC. The encoded protein is CASSPPGSESFYEQYF.